This T cell receptor (beta chain) emerged from a study of OX40 agonist ivuxolimab in advanced cancers. Whole-study context: Ivuxolimab, an antibody that agonizes OX40 (CD134), was administered to the patients. Enrollees could have had prior anti-PD-1, anti-PD-L1 or anti-CTLA-4 therapy, which roughly 40% had received. General study points: More expanded clones were found, on average, in CD8+ than in CD4+ T cells.

The assay was immunoSEQ multiplex PCR, and TCRdb's table has in-frame clones only and misses some. Among about 62,000 clones listed, about 91% were seen once. V was pared by 1 base and J by 0 bases, with 8 bases of the junction left unmatched. This CDR3 has 18 residues. Looked up from germline, CDR1 is SGDLS and CDR2 is YYNGEE. A word on this clone: What it binds is unknown.

Specimen: CD4+ or CD8+ T cells sorted from blood, collected in a trial of the OX40 agonist ivuxolimab. The chain is built from TRBV9 and TRBJ1-4, with 8 nucleotides matching TRBD1. The TCR originated in an adult with an advanced solid tumor such as melanoma, head and neck, liver or kidney cancer. The CDR3 loop is CASSVRDRIGTTNEKLFF. CDR3 DNA sequence: TGTGCCAGCAGCGTACGGGACAGGATAGGGACAACTAATGAAAAACTGTTTTTT.